This is a list of T cell receptor beta chains from one sample in a study of T cell responses to AZD1222 COVID-19 vaccine. Produced via immunoSEQ multiplex PCR; TCRdb's table is partial and in-frame only. The data show some 200,000 clones, approximately 94% seen once. The input for sequencing was peripheral blood, taken 28 days after the second dose of the MenACWY control vaccine. These receptors came from an adult who received the MenACWY meningococcal vaccine as a control. CDR3s include the opening cysteine and the closing phenylalanine or tryptophan. A D gene is named only where the DNA matches it firmly. Not all rows give a size; the values are once, few, many and, for expanded clones, a class.

D gene: .; V gene: TRBV28; clone size: .; J gene: TRBJ1-2; CDR3 DNA: TGTGCCAGCAGTCCCCGACTTGATGATTTTTTCCTAGATGGCTACACCTTC; CDR3 protein: CASSPRLDDFFLDGYTF
D gene: .; V gene: TRBV10-3; clone size: .; J gene: TRBJ1-1; CDR3 DNA: TGTGCCATCAGTGAGCCCAGCCAGGCAGCTGAAGCTTTCTTT; CDR3 protein: CAISEPSQAAEAFF
D gene: .; V gene: TRBV12-3/TRBV12-4; clone size: .; J gene: TRBJ2-2; CDR3 DNA: TGTGCCAGCCGGGGGCTGGGAACCGGGGAGCTGTTTTTT; CDR3 protein: CASRGLGTGELFF
D gene: .; V gene: TRBV11-2; clone size: .; J gene: TRBJ2-1; CDR3 DNA: TGTGCCAGCAGCGGCTTAGGGATGACAGGACTCTCCTACAATGAGCAGTTCTTC; CDR3 protein: CASSGLGMTGLSYNEQFF
D gene: .; V gene: TRBV12-3/TRBV12-4; clone size: .; J gene: TRBJ2-7; CDR3 DNA: TGTGCCAGCAGTTTAGAACTACCGGGAGAGCAGTACTTC; CDR3 protein: CASSLELPGEQYF
D gene: .; V gene: TRBV7-9; clone size: .; J gene: TRBJ1-1; CDR3 DNA: TGTGCCAGCAGCTCCGAGAACACTGAAGCTTTCTTT; CDR3 protein: CASSSENTEAFF
D gene: .; V gene: TRBV11-2; clone size: once; J gene: TRBJ1-4; CDR3 DNA: TGTGCCAGCATGGGGGATAATGAAAAACTGTTTTTT; CDR3 protein: CASMGDNEKLFF
D gene: .; V gene: TRBV7-8; clone size: .; J gene: TRBJ2-3; CDR3 DNA: TGTGCCAGCCTTGGACGGCTCACAGATACGCAGTATTTT; CDR3 protein: CASLGRLTDTQYF
D gene: .; V gene: TRBV14; clone size: .; J gene: TRBJ2-2; CDR3 DNA: TGTGCCAGCAGCCAAGAAGGGCTAGGGACCGGGGAGCTGTTTTTT; CDR3 protein: CASSQEGLGTGELFF
D gene: TRBD1; V gene: TRBV28; clone size: .; J gene: TRBJ2-2; CDR3 DNA: TGTGCCAGCAGTTTACCCACAGGGGGAGGCACCGGGGAGCTGTTTTTT; CDR3 protein: CASSLPTGGGTGELFF
D gene: .; V gene: TRBV7-9; clone size: .; J gene: TRBJ1-1; CDR3 DNA: TGTGCCAGCAGCTCTCTTAGGAACACTGAAGCTTTCTTT; CDR3 protein: CASSSLRNTEAFF
D gene: .; V gene: TRBV9; clone size: .; J gene: TRBJ2-3; CDR3 DNA: TGTGCCAGCAGCCCCGATCGATTTGCAGATACGCAGTATTTT; CDR3 protein: CASSPDRFADTQYF
D gene: .; V gene: TRBV25-1; clone size: .; J gene: TRBJ2-1; CDR3 DNA: TGTGCCAGCAGTTGGGCAGGGGTGAGGAATGAGCAGTTCTTC; CDR3 protein: CASSWAGVRNEQFF
D gene: .; V gene: TRBV3-1/TRBV3-2; clone size: .; J gene: TRBJ2-7; CDR3 DNA: TGTGCCAGCAGCCCGGGACCCTTTACCTACGAGCAGTACTTC; CDR3 protein: CASSPGPFTYEQYF
D gene: .; V gene: TRBV7-8; clone size: few; J gene: TRBJ1-4; CDR3 DNA: TGTGCCAGCAGCTCCACCAGGGGCGGGTTTGAAAAACTGTTTTTT; CDR3 protein: CASSSTRGGFEKLFF
D gene: TRBD1; V gene: TRBV11-2; clone size: .; J gene: TRBJ2-7; CDR3 DNA: TGTGCCAGCAGCTCGGGACAGGGGTACTCCTACGAGCAGTACTTC; CDR3 protein: CASSSGQGYSYEQYF
D gene: .; V gene: TRBV6-2/TRBV6-3; clone size: .; J gene: TRBJ1-1; CDR3 DNA: TGTGCCAGCAGTTACTCGTGGGGCACTGAAGCTTTCTTT; CDR3 protein: CASSYSWGTEAFF
D gene: TRBD1; V gene: TRBV5-5; clone size: .; J gene: TRBJ1-6; CDR3 DNA: TGTGCCAGCAGCTTGGACGTCAGGGGGCGTGAATCACCCCTCCACTTT; CDR3 protein: CASSLDVRGRESPLHF
D gene: .; V gene: TRBV30; clone size: .; J gene: TRBJ1-4; CDR3 DNA: TGTGCCCGGGGGGAAACTAATGAAAAACTGTTTTTT; CDR3 protein: CARGETNEKLFF
D gene: TRBD2; V gene: TRBV5-1; clone size: few; J gene: TRBJ2-1; CDR3 DNA: TGCGCCAGCAGCGGGGGACTAGCGGGGAGCGATGAGCAGTTCTTC; CDR3 protein: CASSGGLAGSDEQFF
D gene: .; V gene: TRBV7-9; clone size: .; J gene: TRBJ1-2; CDR3 DNA: TGTGCCAGCAGCCCAATGGGGGGTGAGGGCTATGGCTACACCTTC; CDR3 protein: CASSPMGGEGYGYTF
D gene: TRBD2; V gene: TRBV6-2/TRBV6-3; clone size: once; J gene: TRBJ2-5; CDR3 DNA: TGTGCCAGCAGTTACCCTACTAGCGGGAGGAGCGGCGGAGAGACCCAGTACTTC; CDR3 protein: CASSYPTSGRSGGETQYF
D gene: TRBD1; V gene: TRBV6-5; clone size: .; J gene: TRBJ2-7; CDR3 DNA: TGTGCCAGCAGTTCTTACAGGGGCTACGAGCAGTACTTC; CDR3 protein: CASSSYRGYEQYF
D gene: .; V gene: TRBV9; clone size: .; J gene: TRBJ2-5; CDR3 DNA: TGTGCCAGCAGCGTAGACCAAGAGACCCAGTACTTC; CDR3 protein: CASSVDQETQYF
D gene: TRBD1; V gene: TRBV5-1; clone size: .; J gene: TRBJ2-7; CDR3 DNA: TGCGCCAGCAGCTTGCGAGGACAGGGTGGTTCCTACGAGCAGTACTTC; CDR3 protein: CASSLRGQGGSYEQYF
D gene: .; V gene: TRBV28; clone size: .; J gene: TRBJ1-6; CDR3 DNA: TGTGCCAGCAGTGCAGGGAGCTCCTATAATTCACCCCTCCACTTT; CDR3 protein: CASSAGSSYNSPLHF
D gene: .; V gene: TRBV28; clone size: .; J gene: TRBJ1-3; CDR3 DNA: TGTGCCAGCAGTATGCGCCCGGGCTCTGGAAACACCATATATTTT; CDR3 protein: CASSMRPGSGNTIYF
D gene: TRBD1; V gene: TRBV28; clone size: .; J gene: TRBJ1-1; CDR3 DNA: TGTGCCAGCAGTATACCGACAGGGGGATACACTGAAGCTTTCTTT; CDR3 protein: CASSIPTGGYTEAFF
D gene: .; V gene: TRBV29-1; clone size: .; J gene: TRBJ2-3; CDR3 DNA: TGCAGCGTTCCAGCCCATGGAGGGGGAGATACGCAGTATTTT; CDR3 protein: CSVPAHGGGDTQYF
D gene: TRBD2; V gene: TRBV28; clone size: .; J gene: TRBJ2-7; CDR3 DNA: TGTGCCAGCAGTTCGCGGACTAGCGGGAGGGCCGTCGAGCAGTACTTC; CDR3 protein: CASSSRTSGRAVEQYF
D gene: .; V gene: TRBV7-8; clone size: .; J gene: TRBJ2-1; CDR3 DNA: TGTGCCAGCAGCTCCTCCTTCGCCAATGAGCAGTTCTTC; CDR3 protein: CASSSSFANEQFF
D gene: TRBD1; V gene: TRBV29-1; clone size: .; J gene: TRBJ1-3; CDR3 DNA: TGCAGCGTTGAAGATCGACCGGGACAGGGGTTCTCTGGAAACACCATATATTTT; CDR3 protein: CSVEDRPGQGFSGNTIYF
D gene: TRBD1; V gene: TRBV30; clone size: .; J gene: TRBJ1-5; CDR3 DNA: TGTGCCTGGAGTGTACAGGGGGCGAGCAATCAGCCCCAGCATTTT; CDR3 protein: CAWSVQGASNQPQHF
D gene: .; V gene: TRBV14; clone size: once; J gene: TRBJ2-7; CDR3 DNA: TGTGCCAGCAGCAACCGACAGAACCACGAGCAGTACTTC; CDR3 protein: CASSNRQNHEQYF